This TCR beta chain was sequenced for a study of cytomegalovirus exposure and HLA in healthy donors. Background on the study: HLA-typed donors were the source of approximately 86 million unique TCRs held in an early data release.

PCR was performed using 60 Vbeta and 13 Jbeta primers. In the source study's methods: Among the unique TCR beta chains that a later analysis counted, 70 million to 85 million in all, about 10 million were shared. The method was immunoSEQ multiplex PCR; TCRdb's version includes in-frame clones alone and lacks a portion of them. The V and J calls and clone size are taken from that table; D and trimming were inferred from the DNA. The top ten hold roughly 2% of the sample, which has 200,000 to 300,000 clones, approximately 84% seen once. Nominally healthy donors provided the samples, though records likely missed some immune exposures. Turning to this clone: The antigen is unknown. The sample holds other DNA sequences that translate to the same CDR3.

Findings and caveats of the study: An analysis done earlier found most TCR beta V segments productive about 87% or about 30% of the time.

Germline V gives CDR1 SGHRS, CDR2 YFSETQ. The CDR3 contains 16 residues. V shed 4 bases, J shed 2 bases, and the junction held 6 bases outside the gene matches. The specimen sequenced was PBMCs. This clonotype was obtained from a woman in her thirties or forties in good health and CMV-seropositive. V and J are TRBV5-1 and TRBJ2-5, with TRBD2 matching over 12 bases. The CDR3 region has the DNA TGCGCCAGCAGCCCGGGACTAGCGGGCCGGCAAGAGACCCAGTACTTC. Residues: CASSPGLAGRQETQYF.